The 5 T cell receptor beta chains below all came from one sample that was sequenced in a study of Ad26.COV2.S vaccination and SARS-CoV-2 variants. Treatment of the sample: around 19 received Ad26.COV2.S at low or high dose, single or two shots; about 5 received placebo; per-sample allocation not given. Sampling occurred on day 63 after the first vaccine or placebo injection. TCRdb's table, derived via immunoSEQ multiplex PCR, lists solely in-frame clones and lacks some. This table has about 480,000 clones, roughly 85% appearing once. Specimen: peripheral blood, collected in a trial of Ad26.COV2.S vaccine versus placebo. All receptors derive from a person aged 18-60 years who received the Ad26.COV2.S COVID-19 vaccine or a placebo.

The CDR3 region has the DNA TGTGCCAGCAGCGTAGGACCGACAGGGGGTAACTATGGCTACACCTTC. It is translated as CASSVGPTGGNYGYTF. The gene calls are TRBV9 and TRBJ1-2; TRBD1 matches 9 bases. Trimming removed 0 bases from V and 1 base from J; junction bases left unmatched: 4. The CDR3 is made up of 16 amino acids. The germline V gene encodes CDR1 SGDLS and CDR2 YYNGEE.

The chain combines TRBV29-1 with TRBJ2-2; D is possibly TRBD1 or TRBD2 (5 bases each). The V end lost 5 bases, the J end lost 2 bases, and 18 bases lay between the germline ends. Germline CDR1 SQVTM, CDR2 ANQGSEA. CDR3 length: 16 amino acids. This CDR3 is CSVRPTGTVNTGELFF. CDR3 in DNA: TGCAGCGTTCGACCCACCGGGACCGTAAACACCGGGGAGCTGTTTTTT.

The rearrangement links TRBV9 to TRBJ1-1; D may be TRBD1 (5 bases). The germline CDR1 and CDR2 sequences are SGDLS and YYNGEE. The germline V and J ends were trimmed by 4 bases and 5 bases, with 27 bases remaining between them. This CDR3 contains 18 residues. Here the CDR3 DNA reads TGTGCCAGCAGCCAAACAGCAAGAGGGGCAGTGGATAAAACTGAAGCTTTCTTT. This translates into CASSQTARGAVDKTEAFF.

V gene TRBV5-5 combines with J gene TRBJ2-4; perhaps TRBD2 as D (7 bases). The CDR3 spans 16 residues. The germline V gene encodes CDR1 SGHKS and CDR2 YYEKEE (reference sequence). The V end was cut by 1 base, the J end by 9 bases, with 20 bases between. CDR3 in amino acids: CASSLYQVGGPLIQYF. The DNA of the CDR3 is TGTGCCAGCAGCTTGTATCAGGTGGGGGGGCCCCTCATTCAGTACTTC.

The V gene is TRBV5-6, the J gene TRBJ2-7; D is perhaps TRBD1 or TRBD2 (5 bases each). Between the trimmed V and J ends, which lost 4 bases and 6 bases, there was a span of 26 bases. There are 17 residues in the CDR3. The germline V gene has CDR1 SGHDT and CDR2 YYEEEE. The CDR3 here is CASSTLSPTPKRGEQYF. In DNA, the CDR3 is TGTGCCAGCAGCACCTTGTCCCCGACCCCGAAGAGGGGCGAGCAGTACTTC. The variable domain in full, with the rest retrieved from reference TRBV5-6 and TRBJ2-7, is DAGVTQSPTHLIKTRGQQVTLRCSPKSGHDTVSWYQQALGQGPQFIFQYYEEEERQRGNFPDRFSGHQFPNYSSELNVNALLLGDSALYLCASSTLSPTPKRGEQYFGPGTRLTVT.